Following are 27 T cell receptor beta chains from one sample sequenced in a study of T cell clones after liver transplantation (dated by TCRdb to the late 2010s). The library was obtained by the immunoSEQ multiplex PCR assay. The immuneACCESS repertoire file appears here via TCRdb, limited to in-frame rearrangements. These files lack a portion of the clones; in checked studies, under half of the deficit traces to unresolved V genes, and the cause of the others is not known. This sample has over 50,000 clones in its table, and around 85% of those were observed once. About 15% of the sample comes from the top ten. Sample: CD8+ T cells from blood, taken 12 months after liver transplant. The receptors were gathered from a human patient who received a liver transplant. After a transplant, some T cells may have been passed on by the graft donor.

The CDR3: CASSQSEETQYF. Written as DNA, the CDR3 is TGTGCCAGCAGCCAATCGGAGGAGACCCAGTACTTC. V and J are TRBV4-2 and TRBJ2-5; D is uncertain. Trimming pared 2 bases from V and 5 bases from J, leaving 6 bases between. Germline-derived CDR1 and CDR2 are LGHNA and YNFKEQ. The CDR3 has 12 amino acids.

The chain's CDR3 is CASSLYRGIDGYTF. The CDR3 DNA sequence: TGTGCCAGCAGTCTATATCGGGGTATTGATGGCTACACCTTC. The chain employs TRBV27 and TRBJ1-2; D unresolved. The CDR3 is made up of 14 amino acids. Trimming took 5 bases from V and 6 from J, leaving 16 bases between them. The V gene's germline CDR1 is MNHEY and CDR2 SMNVEV (reference sequence).

CDR3: CATTWGLANEQFF. The CDR3 DNA reads as TGTGCCACCACTTGGGGACTAGCGAATGAGCAGTTCTTC. The J gene is TRBJ2-1, the V gene TRBV19, with 10 bases matching TRBD2. V lost 10 bases, J lost 7 bases, and 7 bases stayed unmatched. Germline V CDR1 and CDR2: LNHDA, SQIVND (reference sequence). This CDR3 spans 13 amino acids.

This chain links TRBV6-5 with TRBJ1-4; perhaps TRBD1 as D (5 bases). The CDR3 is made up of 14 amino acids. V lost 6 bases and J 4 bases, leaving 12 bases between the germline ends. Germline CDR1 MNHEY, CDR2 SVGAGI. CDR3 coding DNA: TGTGCCAGCAGGACCGACAGCAATAATGAAAAACTGTTTTTT. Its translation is CASRTDSNNEKLFF.

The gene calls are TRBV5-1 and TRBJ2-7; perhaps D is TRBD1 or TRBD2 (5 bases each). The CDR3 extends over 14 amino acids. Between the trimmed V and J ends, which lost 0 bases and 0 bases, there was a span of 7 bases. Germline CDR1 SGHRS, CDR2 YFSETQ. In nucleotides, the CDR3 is TGCGCCAGCAGCTTGGATGGGGGCTCCTACGAGCAGTACTTC. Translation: CASSLDGGSYEQYF.

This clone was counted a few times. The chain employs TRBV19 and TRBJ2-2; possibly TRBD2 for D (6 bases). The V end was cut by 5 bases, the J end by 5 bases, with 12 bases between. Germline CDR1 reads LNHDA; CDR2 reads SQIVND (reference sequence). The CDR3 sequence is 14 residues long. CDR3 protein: CASSWGLQTGELFF. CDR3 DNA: TGTGCCAGTAGTTGGGGACTCCAGACCGGGGAGCTGTTTTTT.

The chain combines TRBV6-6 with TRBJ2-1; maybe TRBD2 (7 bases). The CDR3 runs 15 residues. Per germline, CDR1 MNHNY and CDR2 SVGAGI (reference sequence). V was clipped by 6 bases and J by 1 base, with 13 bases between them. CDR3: CASREGRGSYNEQFF. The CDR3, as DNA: TGTGCCAGCAGGGAGGGGAGGGGGTCCTACAATGAGCAGTTCTTC.

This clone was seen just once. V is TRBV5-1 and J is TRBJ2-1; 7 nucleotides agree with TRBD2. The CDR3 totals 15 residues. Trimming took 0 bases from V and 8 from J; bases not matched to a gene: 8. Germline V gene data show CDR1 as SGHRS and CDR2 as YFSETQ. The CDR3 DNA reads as TGCGCCAGCAGCTTGGGTGGACTAGACCGGGATGAGCAGTTCTTC. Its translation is CASSLGGLDRDEQFF.

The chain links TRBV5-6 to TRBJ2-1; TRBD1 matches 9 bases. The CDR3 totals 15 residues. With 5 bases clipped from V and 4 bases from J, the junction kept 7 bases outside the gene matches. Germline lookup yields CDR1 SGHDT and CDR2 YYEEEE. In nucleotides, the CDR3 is TGTGCCAGCAGGGTACAGGGGGCGCGGTACAATGAGCAGTTCTTC. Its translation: CASRVQGARYNEQFF. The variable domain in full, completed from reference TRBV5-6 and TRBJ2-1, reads DAGVTQSPTHLIKTRGQQVTLRCSPKSGHDTVSWYQQALGQGPQFIFQYYEEEERQRGNFPDRFSGHQFPNYSSELNVNALLLGDSALYLCASRVQGARYNEQFFGPGTRLTVL.

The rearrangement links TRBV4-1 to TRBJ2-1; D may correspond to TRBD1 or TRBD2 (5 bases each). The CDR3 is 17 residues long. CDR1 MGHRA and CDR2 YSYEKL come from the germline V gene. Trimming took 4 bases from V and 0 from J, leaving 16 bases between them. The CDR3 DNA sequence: TGCGCCAGCAGCCGGGAACCGGGACCCCGCTCCTACAATGAGCAGTTCTTC. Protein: CASSREPGPRSYNEQFF.

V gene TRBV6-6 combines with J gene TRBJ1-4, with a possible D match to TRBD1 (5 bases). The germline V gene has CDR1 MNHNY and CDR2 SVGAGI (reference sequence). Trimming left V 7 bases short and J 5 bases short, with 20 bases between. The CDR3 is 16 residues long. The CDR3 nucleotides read TGTGCCAGCAACCTCCCGGAGGGACTCAAAAATGAAAAACTGTTTTTT. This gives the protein CASNLPEGLKNEKLFF.

The CDR3 loop reads CASSELQGYTEAFF. CDR3 nucleotides: TGCGCCAGCAGTGAGTTACAGGGGTACACTGAAGCTTTCTTT. The chain is built from TRBV10-2 and TRBJ1-1; 7 nucleotides align to TRBD1. This CDR3 region has 14 residues. CDR1 is WSHSY, CDR2 SAAADI, per germline. Trimming removed 1 base from V and 3 bases from J; junction bases left unmatched: 2.

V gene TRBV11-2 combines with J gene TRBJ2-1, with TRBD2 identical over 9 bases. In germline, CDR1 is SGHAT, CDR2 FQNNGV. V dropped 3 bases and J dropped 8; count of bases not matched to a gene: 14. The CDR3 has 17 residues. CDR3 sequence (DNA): TGTGCCAGCAGCTTGTTATCGGGGGCTAGCGGGAACTATGAGCAGTTCTTC. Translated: CASSLLSGASGNYEQFF.

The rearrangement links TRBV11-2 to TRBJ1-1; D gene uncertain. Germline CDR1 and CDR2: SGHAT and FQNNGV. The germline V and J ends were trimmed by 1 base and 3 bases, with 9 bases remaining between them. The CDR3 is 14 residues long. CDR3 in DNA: TGTGCCAGCAGCTTAGGAAGTGGGTACACTGAAGCTTTCTTT. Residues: CASSLGSGYTEAFF.

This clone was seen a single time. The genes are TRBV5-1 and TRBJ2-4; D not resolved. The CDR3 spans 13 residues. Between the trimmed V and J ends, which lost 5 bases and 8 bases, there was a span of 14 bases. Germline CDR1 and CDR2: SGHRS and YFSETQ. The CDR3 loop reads CASRGSPGYIQYF. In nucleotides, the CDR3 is TGCGCCAGCAGAGGCTCCCCCGGGTACATTCAGTACTTC.

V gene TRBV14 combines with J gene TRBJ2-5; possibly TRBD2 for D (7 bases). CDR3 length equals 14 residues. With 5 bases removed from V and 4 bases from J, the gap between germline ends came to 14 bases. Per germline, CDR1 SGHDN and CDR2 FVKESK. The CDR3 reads CASSKQGGGETQYF. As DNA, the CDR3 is TGTGCCAGCAGCAAACAAGGGGGGGGAGAGACCCAGTACTTC. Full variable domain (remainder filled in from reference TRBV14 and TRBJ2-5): EAGVTQFPSHSVIEKGQTVTLRCDPISGHDNLYWYRRVMGKEIKFLLHFVKESKQDESGMPNNRFLAERTGGTYSTLKVQPAELEDSGVYFCASSKQGGGETQYFGPGTRLLVL.

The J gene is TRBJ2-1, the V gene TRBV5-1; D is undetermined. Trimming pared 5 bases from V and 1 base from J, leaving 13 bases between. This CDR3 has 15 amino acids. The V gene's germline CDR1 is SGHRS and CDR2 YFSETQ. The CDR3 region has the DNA TGCGCCAGCAGAGATCGGTTGTGGTCCTACAATGAGCAGTTCTTC. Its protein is CASRDRLWSYNEQFF.

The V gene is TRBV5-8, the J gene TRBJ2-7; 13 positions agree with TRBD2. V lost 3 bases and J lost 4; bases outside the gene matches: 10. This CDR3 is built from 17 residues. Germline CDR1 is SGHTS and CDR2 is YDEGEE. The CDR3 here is CASSWWTSGRLVYEQYF. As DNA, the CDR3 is TGTGCCAGCAGCTGGTGGACTAGCGGGAGATTGGTGTACGAGCAGTACTTC. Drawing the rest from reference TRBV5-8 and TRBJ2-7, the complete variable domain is EAGVTQSPTHLIKTRGQQATLRCSPISGHTSVYWYQQALGLGLQFLLWYDEGEERNRGNFPPRFSGRQFPNYSSELNVNALELEDSALYLCASSWWTSGRLVYEQYFGPGTRLTVT.

CDR3 protein: CASSLVAGVPYEQYF. DNA of the CDR3: TGTGCCAGCAGTTTAGTTGCGGGAGTTCCCTACGAGCAGTACTTC. This chain uses TRBV27 with TRBJ2-7; TRBD2 agrees at 7 bases. The V gene's germline CDR1 is MNHEY and CDR2 SMNVEV (reference sequence). J was trimmed by 2 bases and V by 2 bases; bases with no gene match: 6. The CDR3 is made up of 15 amino acids.

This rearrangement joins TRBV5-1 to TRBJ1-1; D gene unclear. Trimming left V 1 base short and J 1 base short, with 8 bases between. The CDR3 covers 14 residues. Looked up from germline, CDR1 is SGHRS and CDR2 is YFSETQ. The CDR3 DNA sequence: TGCGCCAGCAGCTTGAGTTGGGGGAACACTGAAGCTTTCTTT. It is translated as CASSLSWGNTEAFF.

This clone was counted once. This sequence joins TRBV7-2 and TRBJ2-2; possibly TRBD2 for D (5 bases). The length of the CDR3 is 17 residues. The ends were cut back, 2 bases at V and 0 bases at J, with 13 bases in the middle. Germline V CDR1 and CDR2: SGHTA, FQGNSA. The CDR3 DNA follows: TGTGCCAGCAGCTTATCGGTACGGGAACCGAACACCGGGGAGCTGTTTTTT. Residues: CASSLSVREPNTGELFF. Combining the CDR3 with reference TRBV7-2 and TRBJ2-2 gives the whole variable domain GAGVSQSPSNKVTEKGKDVELRCDPISGHTALYWYRQSLGQGLEFLIYFQGNSAPDKSGLPSDRFSAERTGGSVSTLTIQRTQQEDSAVYLCASSLSVREPNTGELFFGEGSRLTVL.

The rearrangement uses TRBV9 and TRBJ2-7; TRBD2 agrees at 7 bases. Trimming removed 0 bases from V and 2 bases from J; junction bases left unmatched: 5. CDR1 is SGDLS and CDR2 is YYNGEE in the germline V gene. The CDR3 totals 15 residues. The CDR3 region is CASSVDGGSTYEQYF. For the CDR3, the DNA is TGTGCCAGCAGCGTAGATGGCGGGAGTACCTACGAGCAGTACTTC. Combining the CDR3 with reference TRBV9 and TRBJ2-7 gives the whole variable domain DSGVTQTPKHLITATGQRVTLRCSPRSGDLSVYWYQQSLDQGLQFLIQYYNGEERAKGNILERFSAQQFPDLHSELNLSSLELGDSALYFCASSVDGGSTYEQYFGPGTRLTVT.

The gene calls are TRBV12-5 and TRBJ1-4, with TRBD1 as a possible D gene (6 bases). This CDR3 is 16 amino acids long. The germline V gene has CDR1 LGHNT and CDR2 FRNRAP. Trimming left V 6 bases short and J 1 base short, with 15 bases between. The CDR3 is CASGPISQGTNEKLFF. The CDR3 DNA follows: TGTGCTAGTGGCCCTATCTCACAGGGAACTAATGAAAAACTGTTTTTT.

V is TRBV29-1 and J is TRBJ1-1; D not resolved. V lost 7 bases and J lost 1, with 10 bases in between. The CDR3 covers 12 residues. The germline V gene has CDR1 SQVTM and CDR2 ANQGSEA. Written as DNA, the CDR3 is TGCAGCGCCCCTCTTTCGAACACTGAAGCTTTCTTT. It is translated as CSAPLSNTEAFF.

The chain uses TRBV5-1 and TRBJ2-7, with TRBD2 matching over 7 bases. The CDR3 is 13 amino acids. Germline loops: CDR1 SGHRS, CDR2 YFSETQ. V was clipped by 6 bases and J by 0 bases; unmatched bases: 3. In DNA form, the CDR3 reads TGCGCCAGCAAATGGGAGGGCTCCTACGAGCAGTACTTC. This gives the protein CASKWEGSYEQYF.

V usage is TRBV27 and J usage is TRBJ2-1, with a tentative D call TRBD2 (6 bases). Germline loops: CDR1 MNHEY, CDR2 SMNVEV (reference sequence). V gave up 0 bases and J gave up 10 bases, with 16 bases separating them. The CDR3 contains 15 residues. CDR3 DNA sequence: TGTGCCAGCAGTTTATCAGCCAGCGGGCATAGGGAGCAGTTCTTC. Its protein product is CASSLSASGHREQFF.

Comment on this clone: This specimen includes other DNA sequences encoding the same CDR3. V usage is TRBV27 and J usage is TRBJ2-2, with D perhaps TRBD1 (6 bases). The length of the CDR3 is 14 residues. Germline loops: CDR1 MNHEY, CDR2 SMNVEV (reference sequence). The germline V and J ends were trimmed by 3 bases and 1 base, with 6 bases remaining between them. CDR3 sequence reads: CASSLTGNTGELFF. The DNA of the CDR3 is TGTGCCAGCAGTTTGACAGGGAACACCGGGGAGCTGTTTTTT.